This TCR beta chain was sequenced in a study of blood T cells in healthy people across ages. The study, taken as a whole, reports: There was a strong correlation between TCR beta diversity and naive T cell percentage. Calculation of diversity from one million T cells yielded estimates considered to be underestimates. More naive CD4+ cells and higher diversity marked long-lived donors relative to aged donors.

This clonotype was picked up a small number of times. What it binds is unknown. V lost 6 bases and J lost 6; bases outside the gene matches: 8. Germline CDR1 reads MNHEY; CDR2 reads SVGEGT. There are 14 residues in the CDR3. The second PCR ran roughly 7 to 12 cycles with a sample-barcoded 5' primer and J-beta primers. Every molecule of cDNA carried a tag from a template-switch adaptor with 12 random nucleotides. Using its own MiXCR run on the 5' RACE reads, TCRdb lists one record per CDR3 protein. The sample consists of roughly 2 million distinct CDR3 sequences, roughly 52% of them appearing once. The genes are TRBV6-2 or TRBV6-3 and TRBJ2-5, with 9 bases identical to TRBD1. The sample consisted of blood. The clonotype comes from a woman aged 40 to 55 in good health. Here the CDR3 reads CASRPTGGWQTQYF. In DNA, the CDR3 is TGTGCCAGCAGGCCTACAGGGGGCTGGCAGACCCAGTACTTC.